The source of this TCR beta chain is a study of cytomegalovirus exposure and HLA in healthy donors (dated 2017 in TCRdb). Background for the entire study: An earlier analysis of roughly 500 of the donors reported 250 to 300 Gb of sequence data and some 120 million unique TCR beta sequences from roughly 180 million T cells. An earlier analysis of more than 450 of the donors used high-throughput TCR beta sequencing to judge whether each TCR beta V gene segment behaved as functional or pseudogenic. Typing coverage differed by locus: A, B, C, DRB1 and DQB1 were typed in about 620-640 donors, DQA1 in approximately 520, DPA1 in 606, and DPB1 in roughly 470. The aim of the study was to test whether cataloging public T cell receptors could identify signatures of past pathogen exposure. In a later analysis, previously published TCR beta repertoires from hundreds of donors were re-analyzed and high-resolution HLA genotyping was added so that TCR occurrence patterns could be studied. Along with the roughly 610-subject first cohort, a separate validation cohort of roughly 110 different subjects was used. To predict cytomegalovirus infection status, the study combined high-throughput TCR immunosequencing, statistical association of individual TCRs with disease status, and machine learning. Using immunosequencing, the study profiled T cell repertoires from around 670 subjects and related those repertoires to cytomegalovirus serostatus. In the later analysis, no new phenotypic data were used to find candidate immune exposures; instead, reliance was placed on TCR beta sequences and their occurrence across donors. Alongside the repertoire data, information on donor age, sex, ethnicity and CMV serostatus was compiled. Among around 400 genotyped donors of the cohort, an average of approximately 220,000 unique TCR beta nucleotide sequences was sequenced per donor, of which about 19% were non-productive. Both class I and class II loci were covered by HLA typing, at four-digit resolution. An early release covering more than 500 HLA-typed donors comprised roughly 300 gigabases of sequencing data and 65 million to 100 million unique TCR sequences. A later genetic analysis took genome-wide SNP genotypes for about 55% of the roughly 700 donors and used that subset as a discovery cohort. Among the approximately 400 genotyped donors, approximately 76% belonged to the genetic ancestry cluster associated with self-reported Caucasian donors. Five DR-DQ haplotypes were handled as single units for association and clustering because linkage in the cohort was strong. Every repertoire in the discovery cohort had been generated on one and the same sequencing platform. On the study overall, not on this receptor specifically: Most CMV-associated TCR beta chains appeared to be HLA-restricted in a later analysis, and the HLA associations seemed to be driven largely by CMV exposure. It was suggested by the authors that the approach could potentially be generalized to other disease states and immunological phenotypes. Several of the top co-occurrence clusters appeared to be linked to parvovirus B19, influenza, CMV and Epstein-Barr virus, according to a later analysis. A few of the identified cytomegalovirus-associated TCR beta chains were confirmed in vitro to be specific for cytomegalovirus antigens. Because counts were too low, under 20 rarely observed V segments, including chromosome 9 orphons, were left out of the earlier analysis of approximately 500 of the donors. In an earlier analysis of fewer than 700 of the donors, most TCR beta V segments appeared in productive rearrangements about 90% or about 30% of the time, broadly matching IMGT annotations. A further reported finding was that TCR beta sequences accurately predicted the HLA-A and HLA-B alleles for most subjects in the first cohort. The sequencing pipeline was judged likely to have produced a cluster of highly shared sequence variants as a technical artifact. V-gene and J-gene trimming of TCR beta chains was associated with a missense DCLRE1C variant in a later genetic analysis, and the association was replicated in an independent cohort. Because some donors lacked HLA typing at each locus, the association tests relied only on the typed subset. Cytomegalovirus status was reported to be diagnosed by the classifier with high specificity and sensitivity in both the original and validation cohorts. Across donors, most TCR sequences were observed very rarely, whereas some public TCRs were present in many individuals. Correlated functional status among segregating V segments might be attributable to linkage disequilibrium, but an unknown experimental factor could not be ruled out. Presence/absence analyses assumed roughly uniform sequencing depth across donors, an assumption that may not hold. When HLA alleles, especially DR and DQ, strongly co-occurred, TCR associations were difficult to assign to individual alleles. CMV serostatus was the only immune exposure information available for the cohort. Only TCR beta chains were sequenced in this cohort, and the absence of alpha or paired-chain data limited detectable features. In a later genetic analysis, fewer N-insertions in productive TCRs were reported among donors in an Asian-associated ancestry cluster than the roughly 700-donor mean. A later analysis associated about 17,000 TCR beta sequences with specific HLA alleles at a false discovery rate of 0.05. Because the 87-base-pair reads could not distinguish some IMGT-functional V segments, including TRBV6-2 and TRBV6-3, those segments were excluded. A later analysis found that HLA-associated TCR beta chains were more clonally expanded and had lower generation probabilities than equally common non-associated chains. A later analysis found that TCR association rates varied across HLA loci, with DRB1 alleles showing the most associated TCRs and HLA-C alleles the fewest. In the study, around 150 TCR beta chains were listed as associated with cytomegalovirus.

The cohort consisted of 600 to 750 healthy bone marrow donors. At the time of sampling, every cohort member was nominally healthy, though immune exposures that went unrecorded were likely present. The donor was CMV seropositive and belonged to the group of about 290 seropositive cohort members. A peripheral blood sample was provided by each donor, and peripheral blood mononuclear cells were used for TCR beta sequencing. Genomic DNA extraction from the blood cell samples was performed with the Qiagen DNeasy Blood Extraction Kit. Library method: the immunoSEQ multiplex PCR assay. For the multiplex PCR, a mixture combining 60 forward primers for TCR Vbeta segments and 13 reverse primers for TCR Jbeta segments was used. Amplification of the CDR3 region of rearranged TCR beta genes was performed with a multiplex PCR assay on genomic DNA. On the Illumina HiSeq System, the amplified TCR beta libraries were sequenced as 87-base-pair reads. Regarding the original processing steps: In a later analysis, tens of millions of unique TCR beta chains were counted across the 500 to 850 repertoires, and roughly 10 million of these chains were shared by at least two donors. Raw reads were error-corrected and collapsed into unique sequences with a nearest-neighbor algorithm that merged closely related sequences to remove PCR and sequencing errors. CDR3 sequences were aligned to IMGT reference sequences to assign V, D and J gene segments. For a sequence to be retained, a match of at least six nucleotides to both a V gene segment and a J gene segment was required. A rearrangement counted as productive if the CDR3 had no stop codons and remained in frame with V and J, and every other rearrangement counted as non-productive. CDR3 was defined by IMGT convention, running from the second conserved V-encoded cysteine to the conserved J-encoded phenylalanine. In an earlier analysis of more than 550 of the donors, sequences lacking an unambiguous match to a single V gene segment were excluded. An earlier analysis of 550 to 650 of the donors classified V segments as functional when productive rearrangements were above 56.7% and as segregating when the standard deviation between donors was above 5%. A statistical classification framework was built for diagnosing cytomegalovirus status from the catalog of TCR beta chain sequences. In a later analysis, V and J genes were assigned by comparing TCR nucleotide sequences against IMGT/GENE-DB human TR gene sequences. A later analysis assigned CDR3 sequences and most-parsimonious VDJ recombination scenarios with the TCRdist pipeline. In a later analysis, every TCR beta chain was defined by the combination of its CDR3 amino acid sequence and its V-gene family, and reads without a unique V-gene family were dropped. In a later analysis, several hundred highly shared, low-generation-probability nucleotide sequences were removed to address suspected cross-contamination and a sequencing artifact. In a later analysis, a clonal expansion index was calculated for each public chain from normalized within-repertoire ranks of inferred template counts. Generation probabilities in a later analysis came from a VDJ recombination model fitted to out-of-frame rearrangements, and those results were checked against IGoR. Hypergeometric tests were used in a later analysis to score TCR-TCR, TCR-HLA and TCR-CMV co-occurrence, with a repertoire-size bias correction applied to the TCR pairs. To estimate false discovery rates, a later analysis permuted the HLA or CMV assignments 20 times. In a later analysis, co-occurring TCRs were grouped using DBSCAN, and TCRdist sequence similarity was added for clustering within HLA-allele-positive subsets. Repertoires with fewer than 30,000 or more than 120,000 public chains, plus five repertoires with anomalous nucleotide sharing, were excluded from co-occurrence clustering. TCRdb provides this immuneACCESS table in a form limited to in-frame rearrangements. Some clones are lacking; in checked studies, under half of them reflect an unresolved V gene, and why the rest are absent is not known. Clone size and V and J calls were adopted from that table, with D and trimming inferred from the DNA. Counted in this sample were 64,000 or so clones; 70% of them appeared once. More than 9.5% of the sample is taken by the ten largest.

The CDR3 numbers 13 residues from cysteine through phenylalanine. Only the CDR3 portion is preserved as DNA: 39 bases, with reading frame beginning at the first base. Cut back by 5 bases and 2 bases, the V and J ends lie 12 bases apart. The germline V gene encodes CDR1 SQVTM and CDR2 ANQGSEA. Comments on this clone: The clone's antigen remains unknown. No quality values exist for individual bases; no much larger clone is one base distant.

The sample was PBMCs. This TCR came from a woman between 45 and 60 years old in good health and CMV-seropositive. This sequence uses TRBV29-1 and TRBJ1-1; a confident D gene designation cannot be given. For the CDR3, the sequence is CSVPGVGNTEAFF. The nucleotide sequence is TGCAGCGTTCCTGGAGTAGGAAACACTGAAGCTTTCTTT.